This T cell receptor beta chain emerged from a study of cytomegalovirus exposure and HLA in healthy donors. PCR primers comprised 60 Vbeta and 13 Jbeta primers. Profiled with immunoSEQ multiplex PCR; TCRdb holds only in-frame clones, not every one. In the table there are roughly 110,000 clones, roughly 82% of which are singletons. The CDR3 spans 15 residues. The junction had 7 bases not matched to a gene; V was cut back by 6 bases and J by 2 bases. CDR1 and CDR2 from the germline V gene are SNHLY and FYNNEI. This TCR derives from a man aged 35-49 years in good health and CMV-seropositive. V gene TRBV2 combines with J gene TRBJ1-5; TRBD1 matches at 7 bases. Material for sequencing was PBMCs. CDR3 DNA sequence: TGTGCCAGCAGCCTCAAGGGGGCGCGCAATCAGCCCCAGCATTTT. Amino acids: CASSLKGARNQPQHF.